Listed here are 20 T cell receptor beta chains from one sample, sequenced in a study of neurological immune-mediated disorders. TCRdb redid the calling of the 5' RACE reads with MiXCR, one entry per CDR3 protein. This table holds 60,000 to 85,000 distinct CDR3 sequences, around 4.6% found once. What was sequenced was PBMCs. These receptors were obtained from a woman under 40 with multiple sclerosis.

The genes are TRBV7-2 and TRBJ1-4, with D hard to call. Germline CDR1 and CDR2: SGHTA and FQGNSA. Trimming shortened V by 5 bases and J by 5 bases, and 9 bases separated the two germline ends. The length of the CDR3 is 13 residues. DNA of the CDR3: TGTGCCAGCAGCGGAGGAGGGAATGAAAAACTGTTTTTT. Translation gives CASSGGGNEKLFF.

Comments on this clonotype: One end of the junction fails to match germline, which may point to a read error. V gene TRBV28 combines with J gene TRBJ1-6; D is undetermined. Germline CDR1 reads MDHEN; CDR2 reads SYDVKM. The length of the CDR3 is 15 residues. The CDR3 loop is CASNLESSYNSTLNF. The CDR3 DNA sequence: TGTGCCAGCAACTTAGAAAGCTCCTATAATTCAACCCTCAACTTT.

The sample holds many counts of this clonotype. CDR3 in amino acids: CASSLSSGGPGDTQYF. As DNA, the CDR3 is TGCGCCAGCAGCTTGAGTAGCGGGGGACCCGGGGATACGCAGTATTTT. This chain uses TRBV5-1 with TRBJ2-3, with 9 bases matching TRBD2. Germline CDR1 reads SGHRS; CDR2 reads YFSETQ. CDR3 length: 16 amino acids. V shed 1 base, J shed 6 bases, and the junction held 9 bases outside the gene matches.

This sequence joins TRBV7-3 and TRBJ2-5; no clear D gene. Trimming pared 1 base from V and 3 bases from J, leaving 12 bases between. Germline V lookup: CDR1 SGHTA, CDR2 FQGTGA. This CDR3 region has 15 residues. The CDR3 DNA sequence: TGTGCCAGCAGCTTAAATTTTGGGCCAAAAGAGACCCAGTACTTC. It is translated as CASSLNFGPKETQYF.

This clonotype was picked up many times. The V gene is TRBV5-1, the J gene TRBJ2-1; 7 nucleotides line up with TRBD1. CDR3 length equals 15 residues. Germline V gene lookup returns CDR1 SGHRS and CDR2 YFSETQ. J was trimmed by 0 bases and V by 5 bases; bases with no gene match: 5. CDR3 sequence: CASRPGQSSYNEQFF. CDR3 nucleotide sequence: TGCGCCAGCAGGCCGGGACAGAGCTCCTACAATGAGCAGTTCTTC.

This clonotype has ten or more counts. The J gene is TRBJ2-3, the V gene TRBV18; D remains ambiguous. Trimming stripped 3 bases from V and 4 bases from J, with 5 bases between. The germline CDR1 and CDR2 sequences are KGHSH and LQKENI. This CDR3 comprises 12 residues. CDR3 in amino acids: CASSPGADTQYF. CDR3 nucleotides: TGTGCCAGCTCACCTGGCGCAGATACGCAGTATTTT.

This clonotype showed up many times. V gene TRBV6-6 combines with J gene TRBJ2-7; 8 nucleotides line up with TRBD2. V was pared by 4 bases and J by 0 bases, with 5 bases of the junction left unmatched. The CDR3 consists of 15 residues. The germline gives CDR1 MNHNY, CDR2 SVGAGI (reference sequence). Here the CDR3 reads CASSLAGLSSYEQYF. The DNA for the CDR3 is TGTGCCAGCAGTTTAGCGGGGTTAAGCTCCTACGAGCAGTACTTC.

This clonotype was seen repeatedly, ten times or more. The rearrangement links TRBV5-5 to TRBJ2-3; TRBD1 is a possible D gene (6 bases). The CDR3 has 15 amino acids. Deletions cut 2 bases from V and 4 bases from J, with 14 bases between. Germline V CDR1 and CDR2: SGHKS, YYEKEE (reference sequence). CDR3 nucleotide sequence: TGTGCCAGCAGCTTCGCACAGGGATCGGCAGATACGCAGTATTTT. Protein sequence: CASSFAQGSADTQYF.

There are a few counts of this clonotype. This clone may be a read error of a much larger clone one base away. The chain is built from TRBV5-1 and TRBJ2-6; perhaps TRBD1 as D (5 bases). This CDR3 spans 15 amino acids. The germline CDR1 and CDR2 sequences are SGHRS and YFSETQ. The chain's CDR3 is CASSLMGSGAKVLTF. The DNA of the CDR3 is TGCGCCAGCAGCTTAATGGGATCTGGGGCCAAAGTCCTGACTTTC.

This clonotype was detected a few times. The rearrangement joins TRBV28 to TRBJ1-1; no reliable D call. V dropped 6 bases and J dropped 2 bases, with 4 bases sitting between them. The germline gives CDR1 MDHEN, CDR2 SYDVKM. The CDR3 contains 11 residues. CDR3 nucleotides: TGTGCCAGCAGGGATAACACTGAAGCTTTCTTT. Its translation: CASRDNTEAFF.

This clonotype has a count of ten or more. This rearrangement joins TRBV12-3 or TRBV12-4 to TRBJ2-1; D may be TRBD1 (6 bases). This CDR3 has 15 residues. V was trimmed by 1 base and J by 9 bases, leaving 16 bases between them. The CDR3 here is CASSLVSGAGSEQFF. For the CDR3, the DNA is TGTGCCAGCAGTTTAGTATCAGGGGCTGGAAGTGAGCAGTTCTTC.

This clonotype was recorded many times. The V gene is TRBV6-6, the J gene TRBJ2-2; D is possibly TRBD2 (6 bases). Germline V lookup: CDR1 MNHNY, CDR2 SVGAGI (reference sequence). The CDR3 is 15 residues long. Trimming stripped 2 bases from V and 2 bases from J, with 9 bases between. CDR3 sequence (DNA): TGTGCCAGCAGTTACGGGGACTTTAACACCGGGGAGCTGTTTTTT. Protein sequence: CASSYGDFNTGELFF.

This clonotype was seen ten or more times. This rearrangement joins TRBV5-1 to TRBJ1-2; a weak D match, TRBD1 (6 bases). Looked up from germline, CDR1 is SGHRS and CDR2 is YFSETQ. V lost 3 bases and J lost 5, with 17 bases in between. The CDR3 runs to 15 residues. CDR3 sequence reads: CASSSETGGFYGYTF. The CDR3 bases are TGCGCCAGCAGCTCAGAGACAGGAGGATTTTATGGCTACACCTTC.

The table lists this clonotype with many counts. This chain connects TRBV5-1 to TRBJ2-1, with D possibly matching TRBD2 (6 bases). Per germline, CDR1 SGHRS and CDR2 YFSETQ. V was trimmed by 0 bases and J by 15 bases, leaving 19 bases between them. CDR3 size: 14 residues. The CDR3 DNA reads TGCGCCAGCAGCTTGGGACGGATGAGCGGGCAGCTGTTCTTC. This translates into CASSLGRMSGQLFF.

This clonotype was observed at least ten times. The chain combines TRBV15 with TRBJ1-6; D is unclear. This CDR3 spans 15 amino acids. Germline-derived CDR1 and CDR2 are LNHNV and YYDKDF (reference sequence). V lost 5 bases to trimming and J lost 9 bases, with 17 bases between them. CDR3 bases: TGTGCCACCAGCCGCAGCTTGGGTGGGAGTTCACCCCTCCACTTT. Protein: CATSRSLGGSSPLHF.

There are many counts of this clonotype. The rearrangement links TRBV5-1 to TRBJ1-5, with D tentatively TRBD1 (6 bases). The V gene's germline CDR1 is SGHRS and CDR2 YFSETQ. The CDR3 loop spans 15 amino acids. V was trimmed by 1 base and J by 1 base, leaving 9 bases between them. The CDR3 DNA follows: TGCGCCAGCAGCTTGACAGGGATGAGCAATCAGCCCCAGCATTTT. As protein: CASSLTGMSNQPQHF.

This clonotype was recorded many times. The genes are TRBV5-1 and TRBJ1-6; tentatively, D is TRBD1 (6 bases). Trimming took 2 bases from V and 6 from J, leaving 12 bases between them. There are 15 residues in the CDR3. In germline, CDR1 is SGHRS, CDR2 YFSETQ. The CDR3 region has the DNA TGCGCCAGCAGCTTCGGCGGGGGCGTTAATTCACCCCTCCACTTT. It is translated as CASSFGGGVNSPLHF.

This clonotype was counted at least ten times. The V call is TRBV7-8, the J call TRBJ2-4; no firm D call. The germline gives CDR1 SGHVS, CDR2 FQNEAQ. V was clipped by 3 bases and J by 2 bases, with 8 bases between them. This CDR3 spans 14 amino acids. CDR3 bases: TGTGCCAGCAGCTTCGGGTTGTCCAAAAACATTCAGTACTTC. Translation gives CASSFGLSKNIQYF.

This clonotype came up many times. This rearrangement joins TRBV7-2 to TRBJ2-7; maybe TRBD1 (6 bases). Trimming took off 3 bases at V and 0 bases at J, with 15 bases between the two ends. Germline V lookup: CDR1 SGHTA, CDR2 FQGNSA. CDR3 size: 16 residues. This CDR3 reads CASSFMTGFLSYEQYF. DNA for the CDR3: TGTGCCAGCAGCTTTATGACAGGATTTCTCTCCTACGAGCAGTACTTC.

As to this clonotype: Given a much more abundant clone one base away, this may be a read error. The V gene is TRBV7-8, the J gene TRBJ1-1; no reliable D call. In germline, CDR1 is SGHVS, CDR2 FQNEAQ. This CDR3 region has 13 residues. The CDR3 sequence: CASGLEGPEGAFF. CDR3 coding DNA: TGTGCCAGCGGCTTAGAGGGCCCCGAGGGAGCTTTCTTT. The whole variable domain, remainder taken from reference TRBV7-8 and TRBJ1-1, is GAGVSQSPRYKVAKRGQDVALRCDPISGHVSLFWYQQALGQGPEFLTYFQNEAQLDKSGLPSDRFFAERPEGSVSTLKIQRTQQEDSAVYLCASGLEGPEGAFFGQGTRLTVV.